These 14 T cell receptor beta chains originate from one sample sequenced in a study of shared clonotypes between healthy human individuals. Cells designated naive CD8 were CD45RO-negative and were positively selected for CCR7, with terminally differentiated effector memory CD45RA+ cells excluded. Data came from immunoSEQ multiplex PCR; TCRdb stores just in-frame clones and leaves some out. The sample records about 550,000 clones, about 95% being singletons. Sequencing was carried out using naive CD8+ T cells sorted from blood. The receptor set was obtained from a woman in her twenties or thirties in good health.

V is TRBV29-1 and J is TRBJ2-1; 11 positions agree with TRBD2. With 5 bases clipped from V and 0 bases from J, the junction kept 6 bases outside the gene matches. CDR3 length: 16 residues. Germline V gives CDR1 SQVTM, CDR2 ANQGSEA. In DNA, the CDR3 is TGCAGCGTTAGGGGACTAGCGGCAAGCTCCTACAATGAGCAGTTCTTC. It encodes CSVRGLAASSYNEQFF.

This clone was recorded once. The same CDR3 is also encoded by other DNA sequences in this sample. The V call is TRBV13, the J call TRBJ2-2; D gene ambiguous. This CDR3 contains 12 residues. CDR1 and CDR2 (germline): PRHDT, FYEKMQ (reference sequence). V was trimmed by 3 bases and J by 5 bases, leaving 4 bases between them. CDR3 in amino acids: CASSLLTGELFF. The CDR3 DNA reads TGTGCCAGCAGCTTGCTGACCGGGGAGCTGTTTTTT.

The rearrangement links TRBV5-8 to TRBJ2-7; the D is unclear. The CDR3 spans 8 residues. CDR1 and CDR2 from the germline V gene are SGHTS and YDEGEE. The CDR3 sequence: CASSFYDV. The CDR3 DNA is TGTGCCAGCAGCTTTTATGATGTC.

The chain links TRBV27 to TRBJ2-6, with D uncertain. Germline V gives CDR1 MNHEY, CDR2 SMNVEV (reference sequence). Trimming removed 6 bases at V and 0 bases at J, with 18 bases between. CDR3 length: 18 residues. The DNA of the CDR3 is TGTGCCAGCAGCCTGCGCCGGACCCAACCCTCTGGGGCCAACGTCCTGACTTTC. Encoded protein: CASSLRRTQPSGANVLTF.

J is TRBJ2-7 and V is TRBV5-1, with 8 bases that match TRBD1. The CDR3 consists of 14 residues. After removal of 4 bases from V and 4 bases from J, the junction contained 7 bases not matched to a gene. Germline V gives CDR1 SGHRS, CDR2 YFSETQ. The CDR3 loop is CASSQGQGRYEQYF. CDR3 nucleotide sequence: TGCGCCAGCAGCCAAGGACAGGGTCGATACGAGCAGTACTTC. Combining the CDR3 with reference TRBV5-1 and TRBJ2-7 gives the whole variable domain KAGVTQTPRYLIKTRGQQVTLSCSPISGHRSVSWYQQTPGQGLQFLFEYFSETQRNKGNFPGRFSGRQFSNSRSEMNVSTLELGDSALYLCASSQGQGRYEQYFGPGTRLTVT.

This clone has only one observation. The gene calls are TRBV28 and TRBJ2-3; 8 bases are shared with TRBD1. This CDR3 has 17 residues. With 6 bases clipped from V and 6 bases from J, the junction kept 17 bases outside the gene matches. Germline CDR1 and CDR2: MDHEN and SYDVKM. This chain's CDR3 is CASRTRDRIFFVDTQYF. Written as DNA, the CDR3 is TGTGCCAGCAGGACCCGGGACAGGATATTCTTTGTGGATACGCAGTATTTT.

The rearrangement links TRBV18 to TRBJ2-1, with TRBD2 matching 11 bases. The CDR3 runs 16 residues. Germline lookup yields CDR1 KGHSH and CDR2 LQKENI. V shed 0 bases and J 3 bases; nucleotides not matched to a gene: 1. CDR3 sequence (DNA): TGTGCCAGCTCACCACCGGGACTAGCGGACTACAATGAGCAGTTCTTC. It specifies CASSPPGLADYNEQFF.

The V and J genes are TRBV5-8 and TRBJ2-7; D call uncertain. Trimming stripped 4 bases from V and 1 base from J, with 12 bases between. The CDR3 covers 14 residues. CDR1 is SGHTS, CDR2 YDEGEE, per germline. Here the CDR3 reads CASSLLRSSYEQYF. CDR3 bases: TGTGCCAGCAGCCTTCTCCGGTCTTCCTACGAGCAGTACTTC.

This rearrangement joins TRBV5-1 to TRBJ2-3, with D perhaps matching TRBD1 or TRBD2 (5 bases each). CDR1 and CDR2 from the germline V gene are SGHRS and YFSETQ. This CDR3 is 15 amino acids long. The ends were cut back, 3 bases at V and 1 base at J, with 12 bases in the middle. CDR3 in amino acids: CASSSGRLGTDTQYF. The CDR3 DNA sequence: TGCGCCAGCAGCTCGGGGCGTCTTGGCACAGATACGCAGTATTTT. Full variable domain (rest looked up from reference TRBV5-1 and TRBJ2-3): KAGVTQTPRYLIKTRGQQVTLSCSPISGHRSVSWYQQTPGQGLQFLFEYFSETQRNKGNFPGRFSGRQFSNSRSEMNVSTLELGDSALYLCASSSGRLGTDTQYFGPGTRLTVL.

On this clone itself: Other DNA sequences from this sample encode an identical CDR3 as well. This sequence joins TRBV29-1 and TRBJ2-7; D perhaps matches TRBD2 (6 bases). Germline V CDR1 and CDR2: SQVTM, ANQGSEA. Trimming shortened V by 4 bases and J by 0 bases, and 10 bases separated the two germline ends. The CDR3 consists of 13 residues. The CDR3 DNA reads TGCAGCGTTGTTCGGGGGAGCTCCTACGAGCAGTACTTC. Its protein is CSVVRGSSYEQYF.

This clone has a single count. The chain carries TRBV28 and TRBJ2-7; a possible D gene is TRBD2 (7 bases). The CDR3 length is 16 residues. V was cut by 5 bases and J by 2 bases, with 19 bases left in between. Germline V CDR1 and CDR2: MDHEN, SYDVKM. The CDR3 DNA sequence: TGTGCCAGCAGTCGGGGGGCAGGGATGAGGGCCTACGAGCAGTACTTC. It yields the protein CASSRGAGMRAYEQYF.

The chain recombines TRBV7-9 with TRBJ2-1; the D is unclear. Per the germline V gene, CDR1 is SEHNR and CDR2 is FQNEAQ (reference sequence). V lost 4 bases, J lost 3 bases, and 19 bases lay in between. CDR3 length: 17 amino acids. CDR3 region: CASSSRGRQASYNEQFF. CDR3 DNA: TGTGCCAGCAGCTCCCGCGGCCGGCAGGCGAGCTACAATGAGCAGTTCTTC.

This chain uses TRBV6-5 with TRBJ1-4; 7 nucleotides line up with TRBD1. Trimming cost V 5 bases and J 3 bases; bases outside gene matches: 3. This CDR3 is 14 amino acids long. Germline CDR1 and CDR2: MNHEY and SVGAGI. The CDR3 region is CASSRTGANEKLFF. The CDR3 DNA reads as TGTGCCAGCAGTCGAACAGGGGCTAATGAAAAACTGTTTTTT.

The gene calls are TRBV4-2 and TRBJ1-6; D unclear. Germline V gives CDR1 LGHNA, CDR2 YNFKEQ. V dropped 3 bases and J dropped 9 bases, with 18 bases sitting between them. CDR3 size: 16 residues. This CDR3 is CASSQDEVRSVSPLHF. DNA for the CDR3: TGTGCCAGCAGCCAGGATGAAGTGAGAAGTGTTTCACCCCTCCACTTT.